This TCR beta chain was found in a study of Ad26.COV2.S vaccination and SARS-CoV-2 variants. Study-wide background: Of the COV1001 trial arms, the Ad26.COV2.S arm included the donor. Intramuscular Ad26.COV2.S at 5x10^10 or 1x10^11 viral particles.

Concerning this clone: What it binds is unknown.

Treatment noted: roughly 20 received Ad26.COV2.S at low or high dose, single or two shots; about five received placebo; per-sample allocation not given. Day 63 after the first injection of vaccine or placebo was the sampling time. The vaccine delivered Wuhan-strain SARS-CoV-2 spike through an Ad26 vector. General study results and limits: Vaccinees displayed broader spike-specific TCR repertoires than placebo recipients.

Germline CDR1 and CDR2: MDHEN and SYDVKM. The CDR3 is 18 amino acids. V lost 5 bases, J lost 0 bases, and 20 bases lay in between. Clones were read by immunoSEQ multiplex PCR, and TCRdb kept only the in-frame ones, dropping some. The sample contains 510,000 or so clones, around 88% of which appear only once. The source was peripheral blood, collected in a trial of Ad26.COV2.S vaccine versus placebo. The clonotype was recovered from a person between 18 and 65 years old who received the Ad26.COV2.S COVID-19 vaccine or a placebo. The chain combines TRBV28 with TRBJ1-5; D possibly corresponds to TRBD1 (6 bases). This CDR3 is CASSPWTASDYSNQPQHF. The CDR3 DNA sequence: TGTGCCAGCAGTCCATGGACAGCATCTGACTATAGCAATCAGCCCCAGCATTTT.